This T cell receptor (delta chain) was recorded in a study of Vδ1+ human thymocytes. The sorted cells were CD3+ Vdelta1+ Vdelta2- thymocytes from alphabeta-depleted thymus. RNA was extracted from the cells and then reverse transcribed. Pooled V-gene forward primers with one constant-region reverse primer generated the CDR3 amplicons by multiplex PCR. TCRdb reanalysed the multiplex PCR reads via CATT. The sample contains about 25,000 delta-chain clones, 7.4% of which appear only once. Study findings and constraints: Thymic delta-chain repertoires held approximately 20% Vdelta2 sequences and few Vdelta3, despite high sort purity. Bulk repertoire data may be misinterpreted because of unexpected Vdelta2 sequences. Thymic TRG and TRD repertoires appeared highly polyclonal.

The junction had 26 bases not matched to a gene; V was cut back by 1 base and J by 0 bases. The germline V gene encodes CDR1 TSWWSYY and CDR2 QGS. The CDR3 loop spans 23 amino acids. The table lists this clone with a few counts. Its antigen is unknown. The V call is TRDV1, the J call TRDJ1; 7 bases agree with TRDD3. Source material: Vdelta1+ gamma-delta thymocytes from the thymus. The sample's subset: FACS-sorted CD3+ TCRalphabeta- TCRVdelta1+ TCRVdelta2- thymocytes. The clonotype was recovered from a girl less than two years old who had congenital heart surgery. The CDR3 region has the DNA TGTGCTCTTGGGGAACCTGGGAGCTATGGGTCTACGGGGGGGATGGGCTACACCGATAAACTCATCTTT. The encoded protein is CALGEPGSYGSTGGMGYTDKLIF.